This TCR beta chain emerged from a study of cytomegalovirus exposure and HLA in healthy donors. Study-wide points: In a later analysis, HLA-C alleles had the fewest associated TCRs, DRB1 alleles the most. TCR beta sequences reportedly predicted the HLA-A and HLA-B alleles of most subjects accurately. Information on immune exposure was restricted to one variable (CMV serostatus). A later analysis reportedly found fewer N-insertions in an Asian-associated ancestry cluster than the approximately 660-donor mean.

J gave up 7 bases and V 5 bases, and 15 bases lay outside the gene matches. Germline-derived CDR1 and CDR2 are LNHDA and SQIVND (reference sequence). This CDR3 contains 17 residues. 13 Jbeta primers and 60 Vbeta primers were used for the PCR. Produced via immunoSEQ multiplex PCR; TCRdb's table is partial and in-frame only. The sample carries around 99,000 clones, roughly 79% recorded once. For this clone: Its specificity is unknown.

What was sequenced was PBMCs. The TCR originated in a woman aged 50 to 60 in good health and CMV-seropositive. The genes are TRBV19 and TRBJ2-7; 12 bases agree with TRBD2. The CDR3 loop is CASSVTFSSGGAVEQYF. DNA of the CDR3: TGTGCCAGTAGTGTAACCTTCTCTAGCGGGGGGGCGGTGGAGCAGTACTTC.